This T cell receptor (beta chain) was obtained from a study of control samples from healthy donors and cancer patients. This clone was counted only a few times. The germline CDR1 and CDR2 sequences are MNHEY and SVGAGI. CDR3 length: 15 residues. Trimming pared 5 bases from V and 6 bases from J, leaving 14 bases between. Clones were read by immunoSEQ multiplex PCR, and TCRdb kept only the in-frame ones, dropping some. The sample records 390,000 or so clones, over 75% being singletons. The sample comprised PBMCs. The rearrangement uses TRBV6-5 and TRBJ1-6; D gene unclear. This TCR came from a man in his forties with head and neck cancer. DNA of the CDR3: TGTGCCAGCAGTCCGCGGACTCCCCCTAATTCACCCCTCCACTTT. Its translation: CASSPRTPPNSPLHF.